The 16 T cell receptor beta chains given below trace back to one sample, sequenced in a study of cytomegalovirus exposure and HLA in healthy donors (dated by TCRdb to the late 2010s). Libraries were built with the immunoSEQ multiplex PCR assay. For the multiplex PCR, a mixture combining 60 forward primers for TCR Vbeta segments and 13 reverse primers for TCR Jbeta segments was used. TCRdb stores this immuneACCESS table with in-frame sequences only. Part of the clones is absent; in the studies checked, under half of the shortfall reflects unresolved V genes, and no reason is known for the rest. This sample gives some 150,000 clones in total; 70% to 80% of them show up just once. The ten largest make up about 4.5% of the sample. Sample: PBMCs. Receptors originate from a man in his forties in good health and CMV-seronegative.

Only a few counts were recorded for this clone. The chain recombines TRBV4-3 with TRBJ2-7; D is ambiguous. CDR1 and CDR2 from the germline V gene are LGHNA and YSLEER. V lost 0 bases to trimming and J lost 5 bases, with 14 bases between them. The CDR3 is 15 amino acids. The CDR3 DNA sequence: TGCGCCAGCAGCCAAGAAGCCTCACGTCGTCACGAGCAGTACTTC. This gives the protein CASSQEASRRHEQYF.

For the CDR3, the DNA is TGTGCCACCACCGGGACAGAAGATAGCAATCAGCCCCAGCATTTT. Translating gives CATTGTEDSNQPQHF. The V gene is TRBV6-5, the J gene TRBJ1-5; TRBD1 matches 7 bases. This CDR3 comprises 15 residues. V was clipped by 10 bases and J by 0 bases; unmatched bases: 9. CDR1 MNHEY and CDR2 SVGAGI come from the germline V gene.

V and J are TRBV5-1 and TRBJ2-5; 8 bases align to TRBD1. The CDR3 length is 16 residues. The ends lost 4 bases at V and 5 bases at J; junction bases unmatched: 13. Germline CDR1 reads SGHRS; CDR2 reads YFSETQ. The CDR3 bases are TGCGCCAGCAGCCCGGGCGGGACAGGAAATGTGGAGACCCAGTACTTC. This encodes CASSPGGTGNVETQYF.

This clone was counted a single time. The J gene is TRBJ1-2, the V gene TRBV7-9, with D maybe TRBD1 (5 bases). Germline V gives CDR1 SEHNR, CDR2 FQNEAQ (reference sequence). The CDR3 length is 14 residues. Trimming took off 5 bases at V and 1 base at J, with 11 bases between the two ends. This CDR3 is CASSPRTLNYGYTF. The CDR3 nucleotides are TGTGCCAGCAGCCCCCGGACACTTAACTATGGCTACACCTTC.

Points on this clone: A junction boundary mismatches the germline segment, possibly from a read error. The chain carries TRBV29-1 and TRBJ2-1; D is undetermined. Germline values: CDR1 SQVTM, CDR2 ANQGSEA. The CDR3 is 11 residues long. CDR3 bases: TGCAGCGTACAGTCCTCCAATGAGCAGTTCTTC. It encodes CSVQSSNEQFF.

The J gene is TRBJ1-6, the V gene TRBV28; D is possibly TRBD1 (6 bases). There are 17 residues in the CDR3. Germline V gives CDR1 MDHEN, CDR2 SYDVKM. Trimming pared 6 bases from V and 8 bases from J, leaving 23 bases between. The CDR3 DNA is TGTGCCAGCAGCACCGGGGGGATAGGAGGGGGATATTCACCCCTCCACTTT. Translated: CASSTGGIGGGYSPLHF. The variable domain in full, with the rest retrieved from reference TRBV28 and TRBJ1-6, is DVKVTQSSRYLVKRTGEKVFLECVQDMDHENMFWYRQDPGLGLRLIYFSYDVKMKEKGDIPEGYSVSREKKERFSLILESASTNQTSMYLCASSTGGIGGGYSPLHFGNGTRLTVT.

CDR3 in DNA: TGTGCCAGCAGCCTGGACATCTACTATGGCTACACCTTC. It yields the protein CASSLDIYYGYTF. V gene TRBV5-5 combines with J gene TRBJ1-2, with a weak D call TRBD1 (5 bases). Germline values: CDR1 SGHKS, CDR2 YYEKEE (reference sequence). This CDR3 region has 13 residues. Trimming pared 4 bases from V and 3 bases from J, leaving 10 bases between.

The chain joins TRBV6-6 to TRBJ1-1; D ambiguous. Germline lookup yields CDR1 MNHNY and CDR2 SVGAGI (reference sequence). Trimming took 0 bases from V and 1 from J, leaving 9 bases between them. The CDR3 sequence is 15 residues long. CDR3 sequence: CASSYSADRNTEAFF. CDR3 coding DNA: TGTGCCAGCAGTTACTCTGCGGATAGGAACACTGAAGCTTTCTTT.

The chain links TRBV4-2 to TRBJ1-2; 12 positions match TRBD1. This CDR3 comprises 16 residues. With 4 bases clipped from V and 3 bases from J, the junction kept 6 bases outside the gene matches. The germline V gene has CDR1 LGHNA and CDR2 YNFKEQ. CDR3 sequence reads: CASSLTGTGGDYGYTF. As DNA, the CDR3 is TGTGCCAGCAGCCTCACAGGGACAGGGGGCGACTATGGCTACACCTTC.

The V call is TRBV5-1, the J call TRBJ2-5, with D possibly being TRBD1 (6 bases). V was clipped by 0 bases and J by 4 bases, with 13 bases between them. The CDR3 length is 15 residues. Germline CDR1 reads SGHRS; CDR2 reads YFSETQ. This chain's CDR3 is CASSLVTGYPETQYF. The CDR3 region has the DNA TGCGCCAGCAGCTTGGTTACAGGGTATCCAGAGACCCAGTACTTC.

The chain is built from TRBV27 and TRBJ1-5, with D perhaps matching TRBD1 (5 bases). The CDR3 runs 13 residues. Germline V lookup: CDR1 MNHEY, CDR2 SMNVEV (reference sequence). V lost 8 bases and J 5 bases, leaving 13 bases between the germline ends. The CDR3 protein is CASPGGPHQPQHF. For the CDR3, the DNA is TGTGCCAGCCCGGGGGGACCCCATCAGCCCCAGCATTTT.

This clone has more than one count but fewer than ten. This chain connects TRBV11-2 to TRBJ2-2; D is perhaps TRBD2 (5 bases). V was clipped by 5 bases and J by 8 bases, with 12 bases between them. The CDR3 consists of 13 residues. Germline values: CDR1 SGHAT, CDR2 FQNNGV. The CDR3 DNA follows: TGTGCCAGCAGCCGGGATCAGGTGGGGGAGCTGTTTTTT. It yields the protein CASSRDQVGELFF. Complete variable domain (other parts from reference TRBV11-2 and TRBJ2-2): EAGVAQSPRYKIIEKRQSVAFWCNPISGHATLYWYQQILGQGPKLLIQFQNNGVVDDSQLPKDRFSAERLKGVDSTLKIQPAKLEDSAVYLCASSRDQVGELFFGEGSRLTVL.

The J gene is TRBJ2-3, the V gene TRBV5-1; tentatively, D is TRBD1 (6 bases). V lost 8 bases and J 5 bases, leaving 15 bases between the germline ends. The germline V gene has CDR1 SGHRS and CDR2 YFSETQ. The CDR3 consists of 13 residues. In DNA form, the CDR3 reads TGCGCCAGTGGACAGTTTGAATTAGATACGCAGTATTTT. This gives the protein CASGQFELDTQYF.

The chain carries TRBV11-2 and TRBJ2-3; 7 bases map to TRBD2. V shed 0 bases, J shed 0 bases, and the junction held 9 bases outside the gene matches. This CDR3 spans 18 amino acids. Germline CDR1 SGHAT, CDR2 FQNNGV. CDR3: CASSLDPISGASTDTQYF. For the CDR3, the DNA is TGTGCCAGCAGCTTAGATCCTATAAGCGGGGCTAGCACAGATACGCAGTATTTT.

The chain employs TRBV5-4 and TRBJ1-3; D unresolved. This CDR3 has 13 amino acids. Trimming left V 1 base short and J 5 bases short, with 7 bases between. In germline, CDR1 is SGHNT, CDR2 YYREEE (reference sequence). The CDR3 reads CASSLTARNTIYF. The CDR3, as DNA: TGTGCCAGCAGCTTGACAGCTAGAAACACCATATATTTT. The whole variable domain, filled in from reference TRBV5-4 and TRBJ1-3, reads ETGVTQSPTHLIKTRGQQVTLRCSSQSGHNTVSWYQQALGQGPQFIFQYYREEENGRGNFPPRFSGLQFPNYSSELNVNALELDDSALYLCASSLTARNTIYFGEGSWLTVV.

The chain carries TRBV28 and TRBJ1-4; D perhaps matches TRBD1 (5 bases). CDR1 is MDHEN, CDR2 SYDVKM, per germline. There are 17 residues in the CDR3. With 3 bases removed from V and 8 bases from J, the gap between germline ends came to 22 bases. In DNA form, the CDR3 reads TGTGCCAGCAGTTTGGGTAGGAGGGGAGTCCCGGGGGAAAAACTGTTTTTT. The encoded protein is CASSLGRRGVPGEKLFF.